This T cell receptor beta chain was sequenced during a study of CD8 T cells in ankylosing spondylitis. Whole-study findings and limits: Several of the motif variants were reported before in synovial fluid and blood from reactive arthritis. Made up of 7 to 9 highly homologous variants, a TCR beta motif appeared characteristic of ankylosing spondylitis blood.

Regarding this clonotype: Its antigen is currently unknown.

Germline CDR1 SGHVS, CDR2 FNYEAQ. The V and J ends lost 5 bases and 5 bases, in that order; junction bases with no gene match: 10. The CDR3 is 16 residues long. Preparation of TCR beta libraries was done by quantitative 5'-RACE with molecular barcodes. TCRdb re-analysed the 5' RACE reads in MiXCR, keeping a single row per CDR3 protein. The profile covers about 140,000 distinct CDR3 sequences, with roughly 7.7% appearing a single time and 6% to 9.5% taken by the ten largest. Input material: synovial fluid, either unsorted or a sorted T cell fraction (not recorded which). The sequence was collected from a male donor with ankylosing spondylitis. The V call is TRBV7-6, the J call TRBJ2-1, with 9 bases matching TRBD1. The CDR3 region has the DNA TGTGCCAGCAGCGCCCGGGACAGGGCCAGAGACAATGAGCAGTTCTTC. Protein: CASSARDRARDNEQFF.